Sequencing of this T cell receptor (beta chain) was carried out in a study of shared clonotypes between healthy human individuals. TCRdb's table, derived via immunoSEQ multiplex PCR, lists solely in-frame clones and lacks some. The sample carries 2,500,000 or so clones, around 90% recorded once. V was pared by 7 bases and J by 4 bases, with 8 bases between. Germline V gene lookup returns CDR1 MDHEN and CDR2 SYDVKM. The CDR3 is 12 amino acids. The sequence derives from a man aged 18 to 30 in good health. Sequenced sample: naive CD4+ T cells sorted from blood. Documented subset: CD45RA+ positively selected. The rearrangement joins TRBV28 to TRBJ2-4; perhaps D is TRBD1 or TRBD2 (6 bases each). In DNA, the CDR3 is TGTGCCAGCACGGGGGCAAAAAACATTCAGTACTTC. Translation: CASTGAKNIQYF.